This T cell receptor (beta chain) came from a study of blood T cell repertoires in COVID-19. Overall study: T cells, B-cell-depleted T cells, or PBMCs supplied cDNA or gDNA.

Germline V lookup: CDR1 LGHDT, CDR2 YNNKEL (reference sequence). V was clipped by 4 bases and J by 4 bases; unmatched bases: 5. The CDR3 contains 15 residues. As handled by the study authors: Scientists estimated how many nucleated cells there were by amplifying reference gene primers. The assay was immunoSEQ multiplex PCR, and TCRdb's table has in-frame clones only and misses some. V, J and clone size derive from that table, while D and trimming were established from the DNA sequence. The sample consists of 450,000 or so clones, 85% to 90% of them appearing once. The table lists this clone with a few counts.

The chain is built from TRBV3-1 (or the pseudogene TRBV3-2) and TRBJ2-2; the match to TRBD2 covers 8 bases. This clonotype was sampled from a man between 18 and 29 years old with COVID-19, enrolled during active disease. Material for sequencing was peripheral blood. CDR3 sequence: CASSRGLAGTGELFF. As DNA, the CDR3 is TGTGCCAGCAGCCGTGGACTAGCCGGCACCGGGGAGCTGTTTTTT.